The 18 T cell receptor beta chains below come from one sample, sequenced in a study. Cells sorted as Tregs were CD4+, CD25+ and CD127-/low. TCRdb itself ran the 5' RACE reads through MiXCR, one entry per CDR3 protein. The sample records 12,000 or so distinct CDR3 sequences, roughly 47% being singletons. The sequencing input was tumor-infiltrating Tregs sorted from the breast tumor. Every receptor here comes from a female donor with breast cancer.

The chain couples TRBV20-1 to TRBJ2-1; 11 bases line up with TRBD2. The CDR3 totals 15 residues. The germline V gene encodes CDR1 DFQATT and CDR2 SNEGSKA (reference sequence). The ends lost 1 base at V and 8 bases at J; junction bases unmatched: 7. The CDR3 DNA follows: TGCAGTGCTAGAGGACTAGCGGGAAGGGATGATGAGCAGTTCTTC. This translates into CSARGLAGRDDEQFF.

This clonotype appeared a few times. CDR3: CASSLFLTLSYNEQFF. The CDR3 bases are TGTGCCAGCAGCTTATTTTTAACTCTCTCCTACAATGAGCAGTTCTTC. V is TRBV7-2 and J is TRBJ2-1, with no clear D. V lost 2 bases to trimming and J lost 0 bases, with 11 bases between them. CDR1 and CDR2 from the germline V gene are SGHTA and FQGNSA. There are 16 residues in the CDR3.

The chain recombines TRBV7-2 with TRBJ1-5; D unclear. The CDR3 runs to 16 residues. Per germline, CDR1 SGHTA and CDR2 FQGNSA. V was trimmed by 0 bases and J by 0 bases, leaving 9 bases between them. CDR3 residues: CASSLARGYSNQPQHF. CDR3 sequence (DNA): TGTGCCAGCAGCTTAGCGCGAGGATATAGCAATCAGCCCCAGCATTTT.

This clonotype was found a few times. The CDR3 loop reads CASTEDRAGYTF. The CDR3 DNA reads as TGTGCCAGCACCGAGGACAGGGCGGGCTACACCTTC. The rearrangement links TRBV6-2 or TRBV6-3 to TRBJ1-2; 8 bases match TRBD1. The CDR3 totals 12 residues. With 7 bases clipped from V and 8 bases from J, the junction kept 6 bases outside the gene matches. Germline V gene sequence: CDR1 MNHEY, CDR2 SVGEGT.

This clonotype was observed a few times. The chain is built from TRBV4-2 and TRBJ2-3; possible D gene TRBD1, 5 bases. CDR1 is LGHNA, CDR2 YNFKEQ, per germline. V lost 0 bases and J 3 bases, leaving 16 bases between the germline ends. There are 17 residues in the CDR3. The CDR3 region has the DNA TGTGCCAGCAGCCAAGACCCTTTTGGGGCCCAGACAGATACGCAGTATTTT. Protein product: CASSQDPFGAQTDTQYF.

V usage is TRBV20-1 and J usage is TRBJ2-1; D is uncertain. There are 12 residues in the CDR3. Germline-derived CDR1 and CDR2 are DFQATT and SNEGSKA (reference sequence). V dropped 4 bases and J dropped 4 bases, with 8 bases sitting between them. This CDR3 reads CSATSGYNEQFF. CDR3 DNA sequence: TGCAGTGCTACCTCCGGGTACAATGAGCAGTTCTTC.

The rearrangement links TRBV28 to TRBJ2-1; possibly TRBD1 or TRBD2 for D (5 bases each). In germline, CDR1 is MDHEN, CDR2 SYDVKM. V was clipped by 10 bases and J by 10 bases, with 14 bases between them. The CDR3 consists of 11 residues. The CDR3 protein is CATRGTPEQFF. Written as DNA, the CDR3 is TGTGCCACCCGAGGGACCCCCGAGCAGTTCTTC.

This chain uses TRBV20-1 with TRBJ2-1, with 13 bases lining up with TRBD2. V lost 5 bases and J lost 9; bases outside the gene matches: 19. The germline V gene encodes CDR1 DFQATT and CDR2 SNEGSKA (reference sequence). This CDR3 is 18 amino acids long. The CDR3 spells CSAAPSGLAGLRSSEQFF. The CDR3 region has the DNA TGCAGTGCTGCCCCCTCGGGACTAGCGGGACTACGCTCCAGTGAGCAGTTCTTC.

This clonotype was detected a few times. CDR3 region: CASHRDAQETQYF. CDR3 DNA sequence: TGTGCCAGCCACCGGGACGCACAAGAGACCCAGTACTTC. The chain links TRBV2 to TRBJ2-5; D tentatively fits TRBD1 or TRBD2 (5 bases each). This CDR3 spans 13 amino acids. The V end was cut by 8 bases, the J end by 2 bases, with 12 bases between. Germline CDR1 is SNHLY and CDR2 is FYNNEI.

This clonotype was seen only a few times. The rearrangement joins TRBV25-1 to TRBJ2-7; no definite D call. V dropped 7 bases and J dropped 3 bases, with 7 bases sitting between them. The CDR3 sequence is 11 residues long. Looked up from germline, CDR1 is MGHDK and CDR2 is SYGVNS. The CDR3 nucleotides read TGTGCCAGCACGATCCGCTACGAGCAGTACTTC. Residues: CASTIRYEQYF.

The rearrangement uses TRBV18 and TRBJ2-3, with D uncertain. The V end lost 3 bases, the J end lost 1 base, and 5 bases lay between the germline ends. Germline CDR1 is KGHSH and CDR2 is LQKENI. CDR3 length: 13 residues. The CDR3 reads CASSPTGTDTQYF. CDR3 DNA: TGTGCCAGCTCACCGACGGGCACAGATACGCAGTATTTT.

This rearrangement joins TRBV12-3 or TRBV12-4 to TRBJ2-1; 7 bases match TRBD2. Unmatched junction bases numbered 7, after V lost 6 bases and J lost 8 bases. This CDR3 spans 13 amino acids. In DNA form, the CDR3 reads TGTGCCAGCAGGTTCGGGGGAGGGGATGAGCAGTTCTTC. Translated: CASRFGGGDEQFF.

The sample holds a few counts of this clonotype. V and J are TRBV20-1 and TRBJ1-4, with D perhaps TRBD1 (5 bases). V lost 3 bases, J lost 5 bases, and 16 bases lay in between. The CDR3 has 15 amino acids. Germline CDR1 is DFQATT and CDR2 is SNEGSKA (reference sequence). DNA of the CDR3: TGCAGTGCTAGGCCACTGGGACGGCGAAATGAAAAACTGTTTTTT. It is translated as CSARPLGRRNEKLFF.

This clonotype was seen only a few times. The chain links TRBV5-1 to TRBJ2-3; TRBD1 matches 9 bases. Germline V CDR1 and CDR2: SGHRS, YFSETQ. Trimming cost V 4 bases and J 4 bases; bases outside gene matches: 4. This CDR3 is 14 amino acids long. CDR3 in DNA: TGCGCCAGCAGCAGGGACAGGGTGGCAGATACGCAGTATTTT. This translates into CASSRDRVADTQYF.

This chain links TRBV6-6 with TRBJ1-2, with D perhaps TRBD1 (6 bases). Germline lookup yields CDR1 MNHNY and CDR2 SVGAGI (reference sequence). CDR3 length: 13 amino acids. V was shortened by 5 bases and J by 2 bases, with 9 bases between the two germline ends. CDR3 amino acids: CASSGQKNYGYTF. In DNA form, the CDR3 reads TGTGCCAGCAGTGGACAGAAGAACTATGGCTACACCTTC.

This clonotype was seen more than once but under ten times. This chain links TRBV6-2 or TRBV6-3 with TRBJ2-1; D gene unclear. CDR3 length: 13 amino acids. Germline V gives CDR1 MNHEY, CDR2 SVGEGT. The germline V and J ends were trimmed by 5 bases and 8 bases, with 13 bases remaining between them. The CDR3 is CASSQSVEDEQFF. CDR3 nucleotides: TGTGCCAGCAGTCAATCCGTGGAAGATGAGCAGTTCTTC.

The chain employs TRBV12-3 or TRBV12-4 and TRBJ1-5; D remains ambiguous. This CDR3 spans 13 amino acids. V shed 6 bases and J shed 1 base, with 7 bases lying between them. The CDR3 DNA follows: TGTGCCAGCAGGTTTGCCAGCAATCAGCCCCAGCATTTT. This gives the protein CASRFASNQPQHF.

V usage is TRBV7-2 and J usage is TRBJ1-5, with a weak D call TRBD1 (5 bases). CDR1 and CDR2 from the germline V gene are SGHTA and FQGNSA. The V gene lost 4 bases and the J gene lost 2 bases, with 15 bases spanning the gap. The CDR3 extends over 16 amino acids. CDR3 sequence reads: CASSSPGTGGNQPQHF. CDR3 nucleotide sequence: TGTGCCAGCAGCTCACCCGGGACGGGGGGCAATCAGCCCCAGCATTTT. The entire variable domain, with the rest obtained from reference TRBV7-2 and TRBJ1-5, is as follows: GAGVSQSPSNKVTEKGKDVELRCDPISGHTALYWYRQSLGQGLEFLIYFQGNSAPDKSGLPSDRFSAERTGGSVSTLTIQRTQQEDSAVYLCASSSPGTGGNQPQHFGDGTRLSIL.